A selection of T cell receptor beta chains follows, all from one sample in a study of T cell responses to AZD1222 COVID-19 vaccine. This table comes from immunoSEQ multiplex PCR, and its TCRdb copy is limited to in-frame clones, with some not included. The sample carries about 140,000 clones, more than 80% recorded once. This specimen consisted of peripheral blood, obtained 28 days after the second dose of the MenACWY control vaccine. These receptors all come from an adult who received the MenACWY meningococcal vaccine as a control. The CDR3 runs from the conserved cysteine through the conserved F or W. D genes are given only for firm matches. Expanded clones are given a class, and other clones once, few, many or no size at all.

>16|TRBV27|.|.|TRBJ1-1
CASSSATAPFNTEAFF
TGTGCCAGCAGTTCTGCAACCGCCCCGTTTAACACTGAAGCTTTCTTT
>11|TRBV28|.|.|TRBJ1-1
CASRGDTEAFF
TGTGCCAGCAGGGGTGACACTGAAGCTTTCTTT
>16|TRBV20-1|.|.|TRBJ2-7
CSASWGRTPKGYEQYF
TGCAGTGCTAGTTGGGGGCGCACCCCCAAAGGATACGAGCAGTACTTC
>14|TRBV19|.|.|TRBJ2-7
CASSTLGRSYEQYF
TGTGCCAGTAGCACCCTGGGACGGTCCTACGAGCAGTACTTC
>13|TRBV5-6|.|.|TRBJ2-1
CASSLEGSNEQFF
TGTGCCAGCAGCTTGGAAGGATCCAATGAGCAGTTCTTC
>14|TRBV19|.|TRBD1|TRBJ2-7
CASSIPGTDYEQYF
TGTGCCAGTAGTATTCCCGGGACAGACTACGAGCAGTACTTC
>16|TRBV4-3|.|TRBD1|TRBJ1-1
CASSQDLRQGPGEAFF
TGCGCCAGCAGCCAAGATCTGAGACAGGGGCCCGGTGAAGCTTTCTTT
>14|TRBV2|once|.|TRBJ2-5
CASSQDRGIVTQYF
TGTGCCAGCAGTCAGGACCGTGGAATTGTGACCCAGTACTTC
>15|TRBV5-8|.|.|TRBJ2-7
CASSPNPAFAYEQYF
TGTGCCAGCAGCCCGAACCCAGCGTTCGCCTACGAGCAGTACTTC
>15|TRBV25-1|few|.|TRBJ1-5
CASTPSAGSDQPQHF
TGTGCCAGCACCCCCTCCGCCGGGTCTGATCAGCCCCAGCATTTT
>14|TRBV6-2/TRBV6-3|.|.|TRBJ2-7
CASSTQVGSYEQYF
TGTGCCAGCAGCACCCAGGTTGGCTCCTACGAGCAGTACTTC
>15|TRBV9|.|.|TRBJ2-3
CASSIRGVETDTQYF
TGTGCCAGCAGCATCAGGGGAGTGGAGACAGATACGCAGTATTTT
>17|TRBV19|.|TRBD1|TRBJ1-5
CASRSRTGGLSNQPQHF
TGTGCCAGTAGGTCCCGGACAGGGGGTCTAAGCAATCAGCCCCAGCATTTT
>14|TRBV18|.|.|TRBJ2-5
CASSPGGLKETQYF
TGTGCCAGCTCACCGGGGGGGCTCAAGGAGACCCAGTACTTC
>14|TRBV7-9|.|TRBD1|TRBJ1-1
CASSRTGVNTEAFF
TGTGCCAGCAGCCGTACAGGGGTGAACACTGAAGCTTTCTTT